The 25 T cell receptor beta chains listed next were all sequenced from one sample in a study of spatial heterogeneity in lung cancer. The antigens of these receptors remain unknown. TCRdb re-analysed the 5' RACE reads in MiXCR, keeping a single row per CDR3 protein. In the table there are about 20,000 distinct CDR3 sequences, about 15% of which are singletons. General study findings and limits: Tumors with more nonsynonymous mutations had more expanded intratumoral alpha and beta TCRs.

Specified time point: sample taken at primary tumor resection. The sequencing here drew on lung tumor tissue, taken at surgery. All receptors come from a female donor with early-stage non-small cell lung cancer.

Concerning this clonotype itself: The junction differs from germline at one of its ends, possibly a read error. This sequence joins TRBV7-9 and TRBJ1-5; D ambiguous. This CDR3 has 11 amino acids. Germline V gene data show CDR1 as SEHNR and CDR2 as FQNEAQ (reference sequence). CDR3 coding DNA: TGTGCCAGCAGCAACAATGAGCCCCAGCATTTT. Residues: CASSNNEPQHF.

This clonotype appeared many times. The CDR3 DNA reads as TGTGCCAGCAGCTTTACCGGGACTAGTAGTCCTGGAGATACGCAGTATTTT. It codes for CASSFTGTSSPGDTQYF. V usage is TRBV7-9 and J usage is TRBJ2-3; 8 bases line up with TRBD2. Germline trimming cut 3 bases from V and 5 bases from J; bases unmatched to any gene: 13. The CDR3 loop spans 17 amino acids. Germline V gene data show CDR1 as SEHNR and CDR2 as FQNEAQ (reference sequence).

This clonotype was picked up a small number of times. The rearrangement uses TRBV6-5 and TRBJ2-2; TRBD2 aligns across 12 bases. V lost 6 bases to trimming and J lost 1 base; unmatched junction nucleotides: 0. Germline V gene lookup returns CDR1 MNHEY and CDR2 SVGAGI. The CDR3 spans 15 residues. CDR3 nucleotides: TGTGCCAGCAGGGGACTAGCGGGGAACACCGGGGAGCTGTTTTTT. Residues: CASRGLAGNTGELFF.

The chain employs TRBV29-1 and TRBJ2-7; D is undetermined. Germline-derived CDR1 and CDR2 are SQVTM and ANQGSEA. The CDR3 runs 13 residues. V was pared by 3 bases and J by 0 bases, with 9 bases between. Here the CDR3 DNA reads TGCAGCGTTGATTCCCCAGGCTCCTACGAGCAGTACTTC. This sequence encodes CSVDSPGSYEQYF.

This clonotype was detected a few times. V gene TRBV29-1 combines with J gene TRBJ2-7; the D gene is possibly TRBD2 (7 bases). From germline, CDR1 is SQVTM and CDR2 ANQGSEA. The V and J ends lost 6 bases and 5 bases respectively, with 11 bases between them. CDR3 length: 11 amino acids. In DNA form, the CDR3 reads TGCAGCGTAGAGGGGGGGCACGAGCAGTACTTC. The encoded protein is CSVEGGHEQYF.

The gene calls are TRBV13 and TRBJ2-3, with a weak D call TRBD2 (6 bases). The CDR3 spans 16 residues. The V and J ends lost 5 bases and 3 bases respectively, with 18 bases between them. Germline V gives CDR1 PRHDT, CDR2 FYEKMQ (reference sequence). CDR3 bases: TGTGCCAGCAGCGCCCGGGACTCCCCCGAGACAGATACGCAGTATTTT. Translation gives CASSARDSPETDTQYF.

In its sample, this clonotype was seen many times. The chain has TRBV20-1 and TRBJ2-5; D is perhaps TRBD1 (5 bases). This CDR3 is built from 13 residues. The germline CDR1 and CDR2 sequences are DFQATT and SNEGSKA (reference sequence). Trimming took 5 bases from V and 3 from J, leaving 13 bases between them. The CDR3 reads CSALDSTKETQYF. The CDR3 DNA follows: TGCAGTGCTCTAGACAGTACTAAAGAGACCCAGTACTTC.

In this sample, this clonotype turned up a few times. The chain uses TRBV27 and TRBJ2-7; 9 nucleotides line up with TRBD1. Unmatched junction bases numbered 6, after V lost 6 bases and J lost 3 bases. Germline V gene sequence: CDR1 MNHEY, CDR2 SMNVEV (reference sequence). This CDR3 contains 14 residues. The CDR3 reads CASSRGQGGYEQYF. CDR3 sequence (DNA): TGTGCCAGCAGCCGGGGACAGGGTGGCTACGAGCAGTACTTC.

This clonotype was observed a handful of times. The gene calls are TRBV12-3 or TRBV12-4 and TRBJ2-3, with 10 bases fitting TRBD2. Trimming cost V 3 bases and J 1 base; bases outside gene matches: 4. The CDR3 length is 16 residues. The CDR3 protein is CASSFGLAGGTDTQYF. CDR3 sequence (DNA): TGTGCCAGCAGTTTCGGGCTAGCGGGGGGCACAGATACGCAGTATTTT.

There are a few counts of this clonotype. The rearrangement joins TRBV28 to TRBJ2-1; 7 bases are a match to TRBD2. Germline CDR1 MDHEN, CDR2 SYDVKM. V lost 2 bases to trimming and J lost 4 bases; unmatched junction nucleotides: 5. CDR3 length equals 15 residues. This CDR3 reads CASSLGRDYYNEQFF. Written as DNA, the CDR3 is TGTGCCAGCAGTTTAGGCCGGGACTATTACAATGAGCAGTTCTTC.

This clonotype was counted at least ten times. J is TRBJ2-3 and V is TRBV9, with TRBD2 as a possible D gene (6 bases). Trimming shortened V by 0 bases and J by 8 bases, and 13 bases separated the two germline ends. The CDR3 spans 14 residues. In germline, CDR1 is SGDLS, CDR2 YYNGEE. The DNA for the CDR3 is TGTGCCAGCAGCGTAGCTCTGTTCGGGGGTACGCAGTATTTT. Translation: CASSVALFGGTQYF.

This clonotype was recorded many times. V usage is TRBV20-1 and J usage is TRBJ2-3; either TRBD1 or TRBD2 may fit D (5 bases each). Germline values: CDR1 DFQATT, CDR2 SNEGSKA (reference sequence). This CDR3 has 17 amino acids. The V gene lost 3 bases and the J gene lost 0 bases, with 19 bases spanning the gap. CDR3 amino acids: CSASYPSGTESTDTQYF. CDR3 nucleotides: TGCAGTGCTAGCTACCCCTCCGGGACCGAGAGCACAGATACGCAGTATTTT.

In regard to this clonotype: Being one base from a much bigger clone, this may be a read error. The chain couples TRBV7-9 to TRBJ2-7; D possibly corresponds to TRBD1 (6 bases). The ends were cut back, 2 bases at V and 1 base at J, with 9 bases in the middle. Germline CDR1 reads SEHNR; CDR2 reads FQNEAQ (reference sequence). The CDR3 sequence is 14 residues long. The CDR3 here is CASSLTGLSYEQYF. The CDR3 bases are TGTGCCAGCAGCTTAACAGGGCTTTCCTACGAGCAGTACTTC.

This sequence joins TRBV11-2 and TRBJ2-3; weak D call: TRBD2 (6 bases). The germline CDR1 and CDR2 sequences are SGHAT and FQNNGV. Trimming cost V 5 bases and J 0 bases, with 15 bases left between them. The CDR3 totals 16 residues. CDR3 in amino acids: CASSRSGLGSTDTQYF. Written as DNA, the CDR3 is TGTGCCAGCAGCCGAAGCGGGCTAGGAAGCACAGATACGCAGTATTTT.

The rearrangement joins TRBV2 to TRBJ2-1; D may be TRBD1 (6 bases). Trimming shortened V by 9 bases and J by 14 bases, and 8 bases separated the two germline ends. The germline CDR1 and CDR2 sequences are SNHLY and FYNNEI. This CDR3 comprises 8 residues. The CDR3 protein is CARGAEFF. The CDR3 coding sequence is TGTGCCAGGGGGGCTGAGTTCTTC.

This clonotype was observed once. The V call is TRBV6-5, the J call TRBJ2-2; 13 nucleotides agree with TRBD2. Germline CDR1 reads MNHEY; CDR2 reads SVGAGI. After removal of 2 bases from V and 6 bases from J, the junction contained 9 bases not matched to a gene. CDR3 length: 18 residues. CDR3 sequence: CASSYLNVGLAGAGELFF. The CDR3 DNA sequence: TGTGCCAGCAGTTACCTTAACGTCGGACTAGCGGGAGCCGGGGAGCTGTTTTTT.

This clonotype was observed at least ten times. The V gene is TRBV18, the J gene TRBJ2-3; 13 bases line up with TRBD2. The germline CDR1 and CDR2 sequences are KGHSH and LQKENI. Trimming at V came to 6 bases and at J to 5 bases, leaving 5 bases not matched to a gene. The CDR3 extends over 15 amino acids. CDR3 nucleotides: TGTGCCAGCTCCCGGACTAGCGGGAGTAGAGATACGCAGTATTTT. Encoded protein: CASSRTSGSRDTQYF.

This clonotype has at least ten counts. CDR3 sequence: CASSLRDLRESYNEQFF. CDR3 in DNA: TGTGCCAGCAGCCTCCGGGACCTTCGGGAATCCTACAATGAGCAGTTCTTC. The genes are TRBV12-3 or TRBV12-4 and TRBJ2-1; the D call may be TRBD1 or TRBD2 (5 bases each). V shed 6 bases and J shed 1 base, with 19 bases lying between them. The CDR3 has 17 residues.

This clonotype was detected only a few times. This chain connects TRBV28 to TRBJ2-1, with D possibly being TRBD2 (5 bases). The CDR3 length is 16 residues. CDR1 and CDR2 (germline): MDHEN, SYDVKM. The V gene lost 6 bases and the J gene lost 4 bases, with 19 bases spanning the gap. The CDR3 is CASSNYRTGRYNEQFF. The CDR3 DNA sequence: TGTGCCAGCAGCAACTACCGGACGGGAAGATACAATGAGCAGTTCTTC.

This clonotype was recorded at least ten times. The CDR3 loop reads CASSPFISYNEQFF. CDR3 nucleotides: TGTGCCAGCAGCCCCTTTATCTCCTACAATGAGCAGTTCTTC. The V and J genes are TRBV5-5 and TRBJ2-1; D is uncertain. Germline CDR1 SGHKS, CDR2 YYEKEE (reference sequence). The CDR3 spans 14 residues. With 4 bases removed from V and 0 bases from J, the gap between germline ends came to 8 bases.

This clonotype was seen at least ten times. The CDR3 region is CASSSTPGVNTGELFF. CDR3 in DNA: TGCGCCAGCAGCTCTACCCCGGGAGTGAACACCGGGGAGCTGTTTTTT. The J gene is TRBJ2-2, the V gene TRBV5-1; D might be TRBD2 (6 bases). Trimming pared 3 bases from V and 1 base from J, leaving 13 bases between. Germline V CDR1 and CDR2: SGHRS, YFSETQ. The CDR3 has 16 residues.

This clonotype is medium-sized (0.01 to 0.1%) within its sample. This chain links TRBV11-2 with TRBJ2-1; 7 bases line up with TRBD1. This CDR3 has 15 amino acids. CDR1 SGHAT and CDR2 FQNNGV come from the germline V gene. Losses at the gene ends were 4 bases for V and 5 bases for J; bases not matched to a gene: 8. The CDR3 region has the DNA TGTGCCAGCAGCTCCCCCGACAGGGCGGACAATGAGCAGTTCTTC. It specifies CASSSPDRADNEQFF.

This rearrangement joins TRBV5-4 to TRBJ2-7; D may be TRBD2 (6 bases). Germline V gene sequence: CDR1 SGHNT, CDR2 YYREEE (reference sequence). Trimming left V 2 bases short and J 2 bases short, with 14 bases between. CDR3 length: 15 residues. The CDR3 nucleotides are TGTGCCAGCAGCTTAGGAGGGAGGAACACCTACGAGCAGTACTTC. Residues: CASSLGGRNTYEQYF.

This sequence joins TRBV12-3 or TRBV12-4 and TRBJ2-7; 8 bases are shared with TRBD1. The CDR3 extends over 14 amino acids. The ends lost 4 bases at V and 5 bases at J; junction bases unmatched: 7. The CDR3 coding sequence is TGTGCCAGCAGTTGGGACAGGAAGGCGGACGAGCAGTACTTC. It codes for CASSWDRKADEQYF.

In this sample, this clonotype turned up a few times. J is TRBJ2-7 and V is TRBV5-1; perhaps TRBD2 as D (6 bases). This CDR3 region has 16 residues. The V end lost 7 bases, the J end lost 2 bases, and 22 bases lay between the germline ends. CDR1 is SGHRS and CDR2 is YFSETQ in the germline V gene. As DNA, the CDR3 is TGCGCCAGCTCCCTTCAACCCGGGACTGGGACCTACGAGCAGTACTTC. Its translation is CASSLQPGTGTYEQYF.